This passage covers 14 T cell receptor beta chains from one sample sequenced in a study of T cell repertoires in cytomegalovirus infection. TCRdb reanalysed the reads using MiXCR and keeps one entry per CDR3 protein. The data hold hundreds of thousands of distinct CDR3 sequences, with roughly a third observed a single time. For these receptors, no antigen is known. Sequenced material: cultured PBMCs, taken from culture after CMV antigen stimulation. These receptors came from a human donor in good health (CMV status not recorded). Some clones in this sample may be carry-over from other donors' samples.

The J gene is TRBJ2-5, the V gene TRBV2; TRBD1 matches 7 bases. Germline lookup yields CDR1 SNHLY and CDR2 FYNNEI. Trimming at V came to 7 bases and at J to 5 bases, leaving 7 bases not matched to a gene. This CDR3 region has 13 residues. The CDR3 DNA reads TGTGCCAGCAACTATGACAGGGCGGAGACCCAGTACTTC. It specifies CASNYDRAETQYF.

V and J are TRBV5-5 and TRBJ2-1; D is unresolved. This CDR3 has 16 amino acids. V gave up 4 bases and J gave up 6 bases, with 20 bases separating them. Germline lookup yields CDR1 SGHKS and CDR2 YYEKEE (reference sequence). CDR3 DNA: TGTGCCAGCAGCCGCGCGGTCCCGAAAGGTTCCAATGAGCAGTTCTTC. This gives the protein CASSRAVPKGSNEQFF.

The rearrangement uses TRBV4-1 and TRBJ2-5; TRBD1 matches 8 bases. V shed 4 bases and J 5 bases; nucleotides not matched to a gene: 9. The CDR3 loop spans 15 amino acids. Germline V gene data show CDR1 as MGHRA and CDR2 as YSYEKL. The CDR3, as DNA: TGCGCCAGCAGCCCACTGACAGGGGCAGACGAGACCCAGTACTTC. Encoded protein: CASSPLTGADETQYF.

This clonotype was observed once. V usage is TRBV19 and J usage is TRBJ2-1; possibly TRBD1 for D (6 bases). V dropped 5 bases and J dropped 6 bases, with 14 bases sitting between them. Germline assignment: CDR1 LNHDA and CDR2 SQIVND (reference sequence). The CDR3 totals 14 residues. This CDR3 reads CASSYWAGANEQFF. The CDR3 nucleotides are TGTGCCAGTAGTTATTGGGCAGGGGCCAATGAGCAGTTCTTC.

This clonotype has at least ten counts. The chain recombines TRBV7-2 with TRBJ2-5; tentatively, D is TRBD1 or TRBD2 (5 bases each). CDR1 and CDR2 from the germline V gene are SGHTA and FQGNSA. V dropped 6 bases and J dropped 5 bases, with 16 bases sitting between them. The CDR3 extends over 14 amino acids. The CDR3 DNA is TGTGCCAGCAGGGGGGACGTCCTGGGGGAGACCCAGTACTTC. Translation gives CASRGDVLGETQYF.

This clonotype occurred a few times. The rearrangement joins TRBV6-1 to TRBJ1-1, with 8 nucleotides matching TRBD1. Germline CDR1 is MNHNS and CDR2 is SASEGT. CDR3 length equals 14 residues. V shed 5 bases and J 5 bases; nucleotides not matched to a gene: 7. CDR3 sequence reads: CASSYQRQGTEAFF. In DNA form, the CDR3 reads TGTGCCAGCAGTTACCAACGACAGGGGACTGAAGCTTTCTTT.

The chain recombines TRBV30 with TRBJ2-7; D not resolved. Trimming shortened V by 2 bases and J by 5 bases, and 7 bases separated the two germline ends. Per germline, CDR1 GTSNPN and CDR2 SVGIG (reference sequence). CDR3 length: 11 residues. CDR3 coding DNA: TGTGCCTGGAGTCAGTTAAACGAGCAGTACTTC. Amino acid sequence: CAWSQLNEQYF.

This clonotype was seen ten or more times. The rearrangement uses TRBV7-2 and TRBJ1-6; 8 bases are shared with TRBD1. The germline gives CDR1 SGHTA, CDR2 FQGNSA. Unmatched junction bases numbered 10, after V lost 5 bases and J lost 10 bases. This CDR3 comprises 15 residues. The CDR3, as DNA: TGTGCCAGCAGCCGAGACAGGGGAGTAGTATCACCCCTCCACTTT. As protein: CASSRDRGVVSPLHF.

The chain is built from TRBV11-2 and TRBJ1-1; D not certain. V was cut by 2 bases and J by 1 base, with 11 bases left in between. The V gene's germline CDR1 is SGHAT and CDR2 FQNNGV. The CDR3 loop spans 15 amino acids. For the CDR3, the DNA is TGTGCCAGCAGCTTAAGGGAGTCCGAGAACACTGAAGCTTTCTTT. Translated: CASSLRESENTEAFF.

This clonotype was seen only a few times. CDR3 loop: CASSYDGDSPLHF. CDR3 in DNA: TGTGCCAGCAGTTATGATGGCGATTCACCCCTCCACTTT. This chain uses TRBV6-5 with TRBJ1-6; no clear D. V lost 3 bases and J lost 8, with 8 bases in between. This CDR3 region has 13 residues. The germline CDR1 and CDR2 sequences are MNHEY and SVGAGI.

The rearrangement joins TRBV4-3 to TRBJ2-1, with D possibly TRBD2 on 5 matching bases. CDR1 LGHNA and CDR2 YSLEER come from the germline V gene. The CDR3 is made up of 17 amino acids. With 4 bases removed from V and 0 bases from J, the gap between germline ends came to 16 bases. The CDR3 protein is CASSRKARGSSYNEQFF. The DNA of the CDR3 is TGCGCCAGCAGCCGAAAAGCCCGAGGGAGCTCCTACAATGAGCAGTTCTTC.

This clonotype has a handful of counts. The chain recombines TRBV6-6 with TRBJ2-7; the match to TRBD2 covers 7 bases. The J segment lost 3 bases and the V segment lost 8 bases, leaving 10 bases of the junction unmatched. The CDR3 length is 14 residues. Germline CDR1 and CDR2: MNHNY and SVGAGI (reference sequence). CDR3 in DNA: TGTGCCAGCGAGGGAGGGGCGTTCTTCTACGAGCAGTACTTC. It codes for CASEGGAFFYEQYF.

Only one count was recorded for this clonotype. This chain links TRBV2 with TRBJ2-1; 14 nucleotides match TRBD2. This CDR3 comprises 15 residues. The germline V gene encodes CDR1 SNHLY and CDR2 FYNNEI. J gave up 5 bases and V 6 bases, and 3 bases lay outside the gene matches. The CDR3 loop reads CASRGTSGSDNEQFF. The CDR3 DNA reads as TGTGCCAGCAGGGGGACTAGCGGGAGTGACAATGAGCAGTTCTTC.

This rearrangement joins TRBV12-3 or TRBV12-4 to TRBJ2-7; no definite D call. The CDR3 totals 14 residues. The V end lost 1 base, the J end lost 3 bases, and 10 bases lay between the germline ends. CDR3 in DNA: TGTGCCAGCAGTTTAGAACAGACCCACTACGAGCAGTACTTC. It encodes CASSLEQTHYEQYF.